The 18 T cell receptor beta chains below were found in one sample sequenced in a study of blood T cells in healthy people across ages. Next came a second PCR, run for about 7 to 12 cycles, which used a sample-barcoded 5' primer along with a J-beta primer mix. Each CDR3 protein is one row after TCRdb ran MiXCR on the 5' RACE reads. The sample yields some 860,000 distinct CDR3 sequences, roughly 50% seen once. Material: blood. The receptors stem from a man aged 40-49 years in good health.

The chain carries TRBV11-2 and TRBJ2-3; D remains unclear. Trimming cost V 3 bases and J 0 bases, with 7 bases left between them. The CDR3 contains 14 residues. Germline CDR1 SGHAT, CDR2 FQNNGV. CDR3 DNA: TGTGCCAGCAGCTTTAATCCGAGCACAGATACGCAGTATTTT. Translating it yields CASSFNPSTDTQYF.

The CDR3 DNA is TGCGCCAGCAGCCAAGGACAGCTTACAGATACGCAGTATTTT. Its translation is CASSQGQLTDTQYF. The chain joins TRBV5-1 to TRBJ2-3; a weak D match, TRBD1 (6 bases). The germline V and J ends were trimmed by 4 bases and 3 bases, with 12 bases remaining between them. Germline-derived CDR1 and CDR2 are SGHRS and YFSETQ. The length of the CDR3 is 14 residues.

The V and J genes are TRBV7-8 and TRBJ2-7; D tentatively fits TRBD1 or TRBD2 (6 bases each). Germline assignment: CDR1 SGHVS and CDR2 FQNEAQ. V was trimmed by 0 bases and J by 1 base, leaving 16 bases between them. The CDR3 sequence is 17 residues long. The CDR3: CASSLAFARGTSYEQYF. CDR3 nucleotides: TGTGCCAGCAGCTTAGCCTTTGCAAGGGGGACTTCCTACGAGCAGTACTTC.

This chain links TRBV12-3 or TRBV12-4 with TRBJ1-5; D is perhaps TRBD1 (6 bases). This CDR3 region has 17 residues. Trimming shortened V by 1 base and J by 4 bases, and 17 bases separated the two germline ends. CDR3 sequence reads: CASSLGGAAFLNQPQHF. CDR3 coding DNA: TGTGCCAGCAGTTTAGGGGGGGCGGCTTTCCTAAATCAGCCCCAGCATTTT.

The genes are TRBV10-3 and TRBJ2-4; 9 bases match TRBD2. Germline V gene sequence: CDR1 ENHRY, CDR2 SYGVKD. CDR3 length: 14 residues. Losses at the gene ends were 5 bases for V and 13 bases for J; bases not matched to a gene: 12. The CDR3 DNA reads TGTGCCATCAGTACTAGCGGGCTGGCGCGGGAGCAGTACTTC. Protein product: CAISTSGLAREQYF.

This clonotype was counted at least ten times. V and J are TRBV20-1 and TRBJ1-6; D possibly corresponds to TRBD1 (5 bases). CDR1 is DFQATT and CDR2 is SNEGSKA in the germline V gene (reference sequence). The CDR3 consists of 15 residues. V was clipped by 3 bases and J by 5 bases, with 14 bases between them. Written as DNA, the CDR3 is TGCAGTGCTAGGTCGCTTCAGGGAGATAATTCACCCCTCCACTTT. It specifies CSARSLQGDNSPLHF.

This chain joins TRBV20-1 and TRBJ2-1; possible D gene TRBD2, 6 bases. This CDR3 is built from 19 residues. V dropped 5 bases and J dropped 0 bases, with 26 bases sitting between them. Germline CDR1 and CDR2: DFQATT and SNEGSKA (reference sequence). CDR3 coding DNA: TGCAGTGCTCCCAGAGATAGCGGTTTTTCTTTTAGCTCCTACAATGAGCAGTTCTTC. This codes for CSAPRDSGFSFSSYNEQFF.

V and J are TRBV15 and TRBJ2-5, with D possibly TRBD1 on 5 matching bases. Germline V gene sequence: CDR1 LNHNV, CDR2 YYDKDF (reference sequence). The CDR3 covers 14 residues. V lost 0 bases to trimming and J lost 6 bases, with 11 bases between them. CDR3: CATSRDQGVQTQYF. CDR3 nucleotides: TGTGCCACCAGCAGAGATCAAGGGGTTCAGACCCAGTACTTC.

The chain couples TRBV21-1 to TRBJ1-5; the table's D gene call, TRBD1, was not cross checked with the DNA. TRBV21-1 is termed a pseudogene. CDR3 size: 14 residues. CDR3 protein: CASPHRICNQPQHF. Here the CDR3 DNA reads TGTGCCAGCCCCCACAGGATATGCAATCAGCCCCAGCATTTT.

This CDR3 reads CSASGADWGNEQFF. The CDR3 nucleotides are TGCAGTGCTAGCGGAGCGGACTGGGGAAATGAGCAGTTCTTC. The V call is TRBV20-1, the J call TRBJ2-1; the D gene is possibly TRBD2 (5 bases). With 3 bases removed from V and 7 bases from J, the gap between germline ends came to 16 bases. The germline V gene has CDR1 DFQATT and CDR2 SNEGSKA (reference sequence). The CDR3 covers 14 residues.

This CDR3 reads CASSLTSGRADIQYF. The CDR3 nucleotides are TGTGCCAGCAGCCTCACTAGCGGGAGGGCTGACATTCAGTACTTC. The V and J genes are TRBV7-9 and TRBJ2-7; TRBD2 matches at 13 bases. Judging by the DNA end, TRBJ2-4 fits better; the J call may be wrong. This CDR3 has 15 residues. Germline-derived CDR1 and CDR2 are SEHNR and FQNEAQ (reference sequence).

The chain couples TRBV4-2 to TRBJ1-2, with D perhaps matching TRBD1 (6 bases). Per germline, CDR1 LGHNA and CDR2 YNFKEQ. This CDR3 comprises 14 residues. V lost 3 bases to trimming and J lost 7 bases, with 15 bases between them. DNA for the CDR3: TGTGCCAGCAGCCACTCAGGGGCGTGGGGTGGCTACACCTTC. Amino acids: CASSHSGAWGGYTF.

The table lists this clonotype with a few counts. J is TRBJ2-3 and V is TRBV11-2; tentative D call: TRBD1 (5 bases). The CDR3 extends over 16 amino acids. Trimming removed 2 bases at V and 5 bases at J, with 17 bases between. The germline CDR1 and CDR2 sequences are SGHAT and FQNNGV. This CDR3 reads CASSLQWAGIGDTQYF. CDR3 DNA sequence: TGTGCCAGCAGCTTACAATGGGCAGGGATTGGAGATACGCAGTATTTT.

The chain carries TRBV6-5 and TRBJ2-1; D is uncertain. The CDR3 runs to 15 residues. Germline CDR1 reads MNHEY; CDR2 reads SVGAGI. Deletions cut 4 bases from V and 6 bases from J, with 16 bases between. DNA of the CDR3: TGTGCCAGCAGTTTCGGGTCAAACACGGGCAATGAGCAGTTCTTC. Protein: CASSFGSNTGNEQFF.

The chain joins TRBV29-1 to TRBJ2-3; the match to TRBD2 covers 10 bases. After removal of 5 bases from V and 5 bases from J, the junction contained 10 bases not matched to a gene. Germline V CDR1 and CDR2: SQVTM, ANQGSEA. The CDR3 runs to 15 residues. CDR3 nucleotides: TGCAGCGTTTCTTCTAGCGGGGGATACCAAGATACGCAGTATTTT. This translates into CSVSSSGGYQDTQYF.

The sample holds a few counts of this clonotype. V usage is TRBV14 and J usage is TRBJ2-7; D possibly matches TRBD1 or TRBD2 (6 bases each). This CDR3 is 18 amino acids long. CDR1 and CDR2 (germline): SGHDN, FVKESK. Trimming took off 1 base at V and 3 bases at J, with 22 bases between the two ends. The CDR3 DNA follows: TGTGCCAGCAGCCAAGCAATGATCGACCGGGGGCGGGACTACGAGCAGTACTTC. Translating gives CASSQAMIDRGRDYEQYF.

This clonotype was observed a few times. CDR3 amino acids: CASSYADEQFF. The CDR3 coding sequence is TGTGCCAGCAGTTACGCGGATGAGCAGTTCTTC. V and J are TRBV6-5 and TRBJ2-1; no clear D. Germline V gives CDR1 MNHEY, CDR2 SVGAGI. Between the trimmed V and J ends, which lost 2 bases and 8 bases, there was a span of 4 bases. This CDR3 has 11 amino acids.

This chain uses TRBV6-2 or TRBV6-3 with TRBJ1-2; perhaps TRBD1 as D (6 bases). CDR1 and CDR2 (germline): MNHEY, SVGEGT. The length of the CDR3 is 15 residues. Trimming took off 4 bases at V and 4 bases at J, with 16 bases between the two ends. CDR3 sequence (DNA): TGTGCCAGCAGTTCCGCCATCGACAGGATCTATGGCTACACCTTC. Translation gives CASSSAIDRIYGYTF.